Listed below are T cell receptor beta chains from one sample, sequenced in a study of control samples from healthy donors and cancer patients. Some clones are missing from TCRdb's copy, which holds only in-frame ones; the method was immunoSEQ multiplex PCR. The top ten hold over 4% of the sample, which has about 140,000 clones, 75% to 90% seen once. Sequencing was done on a sample of blood. These receptors all stem from a man aged 25-45 years in good health. CDR3s include the opening cysteine and the closing phenylalanine or tryptophan. The D gene is left open where the match is weak. Clone size is stated in some rows and not others, as once, few, many or a class when expanded.

j_call	v_call	cdr3_length	d_call	clone_size	cdr3_nt	cdr3_aa
TRBJ2-1	TRBV6-5	15	TRBD2	-	TGTGCCAGCAGGGGTGGACTAGCGGGGGGCAATGAGCAGTTCTTC	CASRGGLAGGNEQFF
TRBJ2-3	TRBV5-1	16	TRBD2	-	TGCGCCAGCAGCTTGTTGACGGGGGGGCCGGCAGATACGCAGTATTTT	CASSLLTGGPADTQYF
TRBJ1-5	TRBV2	15	-	-	TGTGCCAGCGCCCACGACCGGGGGTCCAATCAGCCCCAGCATTTT	CASAHDRGSNQPQHF
TRBJ2-5	TRBV7-2	16	TRBD2	-	TGTGCCAGCAGCACCATAGCGGGAGTGGGACAAGAGACCCAGTACTTC	CASSTIAGVGQETQYF
TRBJ2-7	TRBV2	15	TRBD1	-	TGTGCCAGCAGGGCGGACAGGGTAAATCGAGGGGAGCAGTACTTC	CASRADRVNRGEQYF
TRBJ2-3	TRBV7-9	16	TRBD2	-	TGTGCCAGCAGCCCAAGCAGCGGGGGGAGCACAGATACGCAGTATTTT	CASSPSSGGSTDTQYF
TRBJ2-3	TRBV7-9	16	TRBD2	-	TGTGCCAGCAGTCGACTAGCGGGGGGAAACACAGATACGCAGTATTTT	CASSRLAGGNTDTQYF
TRBJ2-3	TRBV4-1	13	-	-	TGCGCCAGCAGCCAAGGGACTGGAGTCACGCAGTATTTT	CASSQGTGVTQYF
TRBJ2-1	TRBV11-3	15	-	-	TGTGCCAGCAGCCAAAGGGTCAGGAGGGACAATGAGCAGTTCTTC	CASSQRVRRDNEQFF
TRBJ1-1	TRBV9	13	-	-	TGTGCCAGCAGCCCCCACGGGGACACTGAAGCTTTCTTT	CASSPHGDTEAFF
TRBJ2-2	TRBV5-5	17	TRBD1	-	TGTGCCAGCAGCTTGGAGGGCAGGGGGACGAACACCGGGGAGCTGTTTTTT	CASSLEGRGTNTGELFF
TRBJ1-5	TRBV7-9	15	-	-	TGTGCCAGCAGCTTAGACGGGGCGACGAACCAGCCCCAGCATTTT	CASSLDGATNQPQHF
TRBJ2-7	TRBV3-1/TRBV3-2	17	TRBD2	-	TGTGCCAGCAGCCATCCAGGACTAGCGGGGGTATCCTACGAGCAGTACTTC	CASSHPGLAGVSYEQYF
TRBJ2-7	TRBV7-3	14	TRBD1	-	TGTGCCAGCAGATCGGGACAGGGGATCCACGAGCAGTACTTC	CASRSGQGIHEQYF
TRBJ1-1	TRBV7-8	18	TRBD1	few	TGTGCCAGCAGCGTTGTGGCCGGGACAGGGCATTTGGACACTGAAGCTTTCTTT	CASSVVAGTGHLDTEAFF
TRBJ1-1	TRBV19	16	TRBD1	-	TGTGCCAGTAGTACGACAGGGGGAAGGGGTAACACTGAAGCTTTCTTT	CASSTTGGRGNTEAFF
TRBJ1-1	TRBV12-3/TRBV12-4	12	-	-	TGTGCCAGCACGAGGACGGCGGGGGAAGCTTTCTTT	CASTRTAGEAFF
TRBJ1-2	TRBV3-1/TRBV3-2	15	TRBD1	-	TGTGCCAGCAGCCAAATGACAGGGGGCGGGTATGGCTACACCTTC	CASSQMTGGGYGYTF
TRBJ1-4	TRBV13	16	-	-	TGTGCCAGCAGCTCCCGGTTGGGAGAAACTAATGAAAAACTGTTTTTT	CASSSRLGETNEKLFF
TRBJ2-3	TRBV21-1	17	-	once	TGTGCCAGCAGCGGGAAATCCGGGACAGGGACCACAGATACGCAGTATTTT	CASSGKSGTGTTDTQYF
TRBJ1-2	TRBV4-3	16	-	-	TGCGCCAGCAGCCAAGATCCCTACCAGCGGGAGGGCGGCTACACCTTC	CASSQDPYQREGGYTF
TRBJ1-2	TRBV20-1	12	-	once	TGCAGTGCTAGTCCAGGGTCCTATGGCTACACCTTC	CSASPGSYGYTF
TRBJ1-2	TRBV5-1	13	TRBD1	-	TGCGCCAGCAGAGACAGGGCCAACTATGGCTACACCTTC	CASRDRANYGYTF
TRBJ2-2	TRBV6-5	14	TRBD1	-	TGTGCCACCCAGACAGGGTCGAACACCGGGGAGCTGTTTTTT	CATQTGSNTGELFF
TRBJ2-7	TRBV25-1	12	TRBD1	-	TGTGCCGCGACAGGGGCACCCTACGAGCAGTACTTC	CAATGAPYEQYF
TRBJ1-5	TRBV6-2/TRBV6-3	16	-	-	TGTGCCAGCAGTTACCCCCTGGTTGGGAGCGGTCAGCCCCAGCATTTT	CASSYPLVGSGQPQHF
TRBJ2-3	TRBV7-2	13	-	-	TGTGCCAGCAGCTTAGGGGTCAAAGATACGCAGTATTTT	CASSLGVKDTQYF
TRBJ2-7	TRBV30	15	-	-	TGTGCCTGGAGTGCTGGTAGTGGACAGTACTACGAGCAGTACTTC	CAWSAGSGQYYEQYF
TRBJ2-1	TRBV19	16	-	-	TGTGCCAGTAGTATAGCCCGTTTTAGCTCCTACAATGAGCAGTTCTTC	CASSIARFSSYNEQFF
TRBJ2-4	TRBV7-2	17	TRBD1	-	TGTGCCAGCAGCCCCCGACAGGGGGCGGTGGCCAAAAACATTCAGTACTTC	CASSPRQGAVAKNIQYF
TRBJ1-3	TRBV20-1	14	-	-	TGCAGTGCTAGTTCTACCGAGCCCAGGGACACCATATATTTT	CSASSTEPRDTIYF
TRBJ2-5	TRBV6-5	15	TRBD2	-	TGTGCCAGCAGTTACTCCAGCGGGAGTCAAGAGACCCAGTACTTC	CASSYSSGSQETQYF
TRBJ1-3	TRBV20-1	15	TRBD1	-	TGCAGTGCTAGTGGGACAGTACTCTCTGGAAACACCATATATTTT	CSASGTVLSGNTIYF
TRBJ2-5	TRBV7-8	17	TRBD2	-	TGTGCCAGCAGCTTAGATGGTCTAGCGGGAGTCGAAGAGACCCAGTACTTC	CASSLDGLAGVEETQYF
TRBJ2-1	TRBV6-6	16	TRBD2	-	TGTGCCAGCAGCACCCCGACTAGCGGGGACGACAATGAGCAGTTCTTC	CASSTPTSGDDNEQFF
TRBJ2-7	TRBV21-1	13	-	-	TGTGCCAGCAGCAAATGGAGCGTAAGCGAGCAGTACTTC	CASSKWSVSEQYF
TRBJ1-2	TRBV4-1	15	TRBD1	-	TGCGCCAGCAGCCAGGAGCCAACGACAGGGGATGGCTACACCTTC	CASSQEPTTGDGYTF
TRBJ2-3	TRBV29-1	15	TRBD2	once	TGCAGCGTTCGAGAGGGCGGGAGAAGGTCAGATACGCAGTATTTT	CSVREGGRRSDTQYF
TRBJ1-1	TRBV3-1/TRBV3-2	14	-	-	TGTGCCAGCAGTCGCAGGACTATGAACACTGAAGCTTTCTTT	CASSRRTMNTEAFF
TRBJ2-3	TRBV6-5	13	-	-	TGTGCCAGCAGTTACCAGGGTGCAGATACGCAGTATTTT	CASSYQGADTQYF
TRBJ2-2	TRBV10-3	16	TRBD2	-	TGTGCCATCAGTGACCCCGGACTAGCGGGAACCGGGGAGCTGTTTTTT	CAISDPGLAGTGELFF
TRBJ1-1	TRBV7-2	17	-	-	TGTGCCAGCAGCTTAGGGGGGGCGCGAGCCCTGAACACTGAAGCTTTCTTT	CASSLGGARALNTEAFF
TRBJ2-3	TRBV9	14	-	-	TGTGCCAGCAGCGTAGAAGGGCGGACAGATACGCAGTATTTT	CASSVEGRTDTQYF
TRBJ1-6	TRBV19	12	-	-	TGTGCCAGTAGTAACGTAAATTCACCCCTCCACTTT	CASSNVNSPLHF
TRBJ2-2	TRBV7-8	19	TRBD2	-	TGTGCCAGCAGTCTGATCGCACCCACTAGCGGGGGGTACACCGGGGAGCTGTTTTTT	CASSLIAPTSGGYTGELFF
TRBJ2-5	TRBV9	16	TRBD2	-	TGTGCCAGCAGCGTAGGGGTTAGCGGGATAAAAGAGACCCAGTACTTC	CASSVGVSGIKETQYF
TRBJ1-4	TRBV27	13	-	-	TGTGCCAGCAGTTCCGGGGTGTATGAAAAACTGTTTTTT	CASSSGVYEKLFF
TRBJ2-3	TRBV7-2	15	TRBD1	-	TGTGCCAGCAGCCATCGGGTCAGGGGGTTAGATACGCAGTATTTT	CASSHRVRGLDTQYF
TRBJ1-2	TRBV24-1	17	-	-	TGTGCCACCAGTGATTCCGACTTCAGGGGACGAAGCTATGGCTACACCTTC	CATSDSDFRGRSYGYTF
TRBJ1-2	TRBV18	13	-	-	TGTGCCAGCTCACCAGATCTTAACTATGGCTACACCTTC	CASSPDLNYGYTF
TRBJ2-3	TRBV4-3	14	-	-	TGCGCCAGCAGCCAAGAGCGGCGGGCAGATACGCAGTATTTT	CASSQERRADTQYF
TRBJ1-2	TRBV7-8	14	-	-	TGTGCCAGCAGCAGCGGACGGAACCTCTATGGCTACACCTTC	CASSSGRNLYGYTF
TRBJ1-5	TRBV7-2	15	-	-	TGTGCCAGCAGCCAAGGGGCCCTGAGCAATCAGCCCCAGCATTTT	CASSQGALSNQPQHF
TRBJ1-2	TRBV19	13	-	once	TGTGCCAGTAGTAGTGCTAACCTCTGGGGCTACACCTTC	CASSSANLWGYTF
TRBJ2-1	TRBV6-4	15	-	-	TGTGCCAGCAGCCAATATCTCGGGGGCTACAATGAGCAGTTCTTC	CASSQYLGGYNEQFF
TRBJ2-5	TRBV19	16	-	-	TGTGCCAGTAGTATCGGGGTAGCGGCCTACCAAGAGACCCAGTACTTC	CASSIGVAAYQETQYF
TRBJ1-6	TRBV6-5	14	TRBD1	-	TGTGCCAGCAGATCAGGGGGCAATAATTCACCCCTCCACTTT	CASRSGGNNSPLHF